What follows is one T cell receptor (beta chain) and its context. Its antigen is unidentified. CDR1 and CDR2 from the germline V gene are SEHNR and FQNEAQ (reference sequence). This CDR3 has 19 amino acids. The V and J ends lost 2 bases and 4 bases, in that order; junction bases with no gene match: 19. Sample treatment: roughly 11-day PBMC culture with coronavirus spike peptide pools or control peptides (ViraFEST assay). The Oncomine TCR Beta short-read assay was applied to DNA of cultured CD4+ T cells. One entry per CDR3 protein, called by TCRdb with MiXCR from the PCR reads. The data show approximately 19,000 distinct CDR3 sequences, about 50% seen once. These data are taken from a study of vaccination and CD4 T cells after COVID-19. Study information: Convalescent cases consisted of six males and four females, of whom two were Hispanic. The post-vaccine samples came a median roughly 79 days after dose two (range 14 to 241). Overlapping peptides of the spike proteins of SARS-CoV-2, HCoV-NL63, HCoV-OC43 and HCoV-229E were used for cell stimulation. Regarding the study as a whole: Among those convalescent, a median roughly 90% of reactive clones emerged solely post-vaccination.

The gene calls are TRBV7-9 and TRBJ1-2; 7 nucleotides agree with TRBD1. This TCR was sampled from a human donor who had recovered from COVID-19. The sample in question was CD4+ T cells from blood, cultured in vitro, obtained after SARS-CoV-2 vaccination. The CDR3 region is CASSLTSQGTRSRPYGYTF. The CDR3 DNA reads TGTGCCAGCAGCTTAACCTCACAGGGGACCCGGAGTAGGCCCTATGGCTACACCTTC.